Listed below are T cell receptor beta chains from one sample, sequenced in a study of CD8+CD57+ T cells in acquired aplastic anemia. TCRdb called the reads again in MiXCR, with one record for every CDR3 protein. Here the sample spans about 290,000 distinct CDR3 sequences, around three fifths being singletons. Sequenced material: sorted CD4+, CD8+, or CD8+CD57+ T cells (not recorded which) from PBMCs. The receptor set was obtained from a human donor with aplastic anemia. Each CDR3 is given with its conserved first and last residue. D genes are given only for firm matches. Clone size appears in some rows only: once, few, many, or a class for an expanded clone.

cdr3_nt	cdr3_aa	d_call	clone_size	v_call	j_call	cdr3_length
TGTGCCACCAGTGATACCCTAGCGGGACCGTACACAGATACGCAGTATTTT	CATSDTLAGPYTDTQYF	TRBD2	few	TRBV24-1	TRBJ2-3	17
TGCGCCAGCAGCTCCCCCCGGGCTAGCGGGGGACTTAGCTCCTACAATGAGCAGTTCTTC	CASSSPRASGGLSSYNEQFF	TRBD2	many	TRBV5-1	TRBJ2-1	20
TGTGCCAGCAGCTTAGCAGTAGGGTACCAAGAGACCCAGTACTTC	CASSLAVGYQETQYF	.	.	TRBV7-8	TRBJ2-5	15
TGCAGTGCTCCAACAGGGGGGAAAGAGACCCAGTACTTC	CSAPTGGKETQYF	TRBD1	.	TRBV20-1	TRBJ2-5	13
TGCGCCAGCAGTGAGTCGGGCCTGGGTTCAGGCACTGAAGCTTTCTTT	CASSESGLGSGTEAFF	.	many	TRBV10-1	TRBJ1-1	16
TGCAGTGCTAGAAAGGCTAGCCCGGACACCGGGGAGCTGTTTTTT	CSARKASPDTGELFF	.	many	TRBV20-1	TRBJ2-2	15
TGTGCCATCAGTGAGTCTGGAAACACCATATATTTT	CAISESGNTIYF	.	.	TRBV10-3	TRBJ1-3	12
TGTGCCAGCAGCGGACAGGGGGGGTCCAAATACGAGCAGTACTTC	CASSGQGGSKYEQYF	TRBD1	.	TRBV7-9	TRBJ2-7	15
TGTGCCAGCAGTGAACAAAATGAAAAACTGTTTTTT	CASSEQNEKLFF	.	.	TRBV6-1	TRBJ1-4	12
TGTGCCAGCAGCCAAACTCTCCAAGAGACCCAGTACTTC	CASSQTLQETQYF	.	few	TRBV14	TRBJ2-5	13
TGTGCCAGTAGTATAACAGGACAGGGAGCCCAGCAGTACTTC	CASSITGQGAQQYF	TRBD1	many	TRBV19	TRBJ2-7	14
TGTGCCAGCACCTTGGACAGGTATAATGAAAAACTGTTTTTT	CASTLDRYNEKLFF	TRBD1	once	TRBV7-9	TRBJ1-4	14
TGTGCCAGCAGCCCGGACAGGGAGGTAAATGAGCAGTTCTTC	CASSPDREVNEQFF	TRBD1	.	TRBV5-1	TRBJ2-1	14
TGCAGTGCTAGAGGGACTAGCGGGGAAGAGACCCAGTACTTC	CSARGTSGEETQYF	TRBD2	.	TRBV20-1	TRBJ2-5	14
TGTGCCAGTAGTATGCGGAGTAGTATCGGGGAGCTGTTTTTT	CASSMRSSIGELFF	.	few	TRBV19	TRBJ2-2	14
TGCGCCAGCAGCTACTTTGGGACAGCAGGAAACACCATATATTTT	CASSYFGTAGNTIYF	TRBD1	.	TRBV5-1	TRBJ1-3	15
TGTGCCAGCAGCCCCACGGGACAGGGGCCTTACAATGAGCAGTTCTTC	CASSPTGQGPYNEQFF	TRBD1	few	TRBV5-4	TRBJ2-1	16
TGTGCCAGCAGCGACAGGGCCTTCTATGGCTACACCTTC	CASSDRAFYGYTF	TRBD1	.	TRBV7-8	TRBJ1-2	13
TGCAGCGTTGATAAACAGGGAGGCTATGGCTACACCTTC	CSVDKQGGYGYTF	.	few	TRBV29-1	TRBJ1-2	13
TGTGCCATCAGTGTAGGACTAGCGGGGGGTAGCACAGATACGCAGTATTTT	CAISVGLAGGSTDTQYF	TRBD2	.	TRBV10-3	TRBJ2-3	17
TGTGCCAGCAGTGAAGCTCGTGGACAGGGAAGCGTCATTATCGGTGGCACAGAAGCTTTCTTT	CASSEARGQGSVIIGGTEAFF	TRBD1	.	TRBV2	TRBJ1-1	21
TGTGCCAGCAGCTCCCAGACGGGACAGGGAATGTCTGAAGCTTTCTTT	CASSSQTGQGMSEAFF	TRBD1	.	TRBV7-2	TRBJ1-1	16
TGTGCCAGCAGCTTAGAGGGACAGGGGGGGGAGCAGTTCTTC	CASSLEGQGGEQFF	TRBD1	once	TRBV7-2	TRBJ2-1	14
TGTGCCAGCAGCTCCCATAGCGGGCGGGGCTCTGGGGCCAACGTCCTGACTTTC	CASSSHSGRGSGANVLTF	TRBD2	.	TRBV7-2	TRBJ2-6	18
TGTGCCAGCGGCCGCCTACGAGGGGGCTACGAGCAGTACTTC	CASGRLRGGYEQYF	.	.	TRBV7-4	TRBJ2-7	14
TGTGCCACCTGGGACAGCTCATTTAGCCCCTACGAGCAGTACTTC	CATWDSSFSPYEQYF	TRBD1	.	TRBV24-1	TRBJ2-7	15
TGTGCCAGCAGACAAGCGGGGAACACCGGGGAGCTGTTTTTT	CASRQAGNTGELFF	.	.	TRBV12-3/TRBV12-4	TRBJ2-2	14
TGTGCCAGCACAGGGAGACAGTCTGAAGCTTTCTTT	CASTGRQSEAFF	.	few	TRBV7-3	TRBJ1-1	12
TGTGCCAGTACCATGACAACTTCCAGCTCTGGGGCCAACGTCCTGACTTTC	CASTMTTSSSGANVLTF	.	.	TRBV19	TRBJ2-6	17
TGTGCCACCAGCAGCCCGACAAGAGCCAAAAACATTCAGTACTTC	CATSSPTRAKNIQYF	.	.	TRBV15	TRBJ2-4	15
TGTGCCAGCAGAGGGACAGGGGGATTCTCTACCTTC	CASRGTGGFSTF	TRBD1	once	TRBV2	TRBJ1-2	12
TGCGCCAGCAGTCCTTCCCTCGGGACAGGGGTTTCCGGGGAGCTGTTTTTT	CASSPSLGTGVSGELFF	TRBD1	many	TRBV10-1	TRBJ2-2	17
TGTGCCAGCAGCGTAGGGCATCGGGAGACCCAGTACTTC	CASSVGHRETQYF	.	.	TRBV9	TRBJ2-5	13
TGCGCCAGCAGCTTGGCGCAGACAGTGAACACTGGAGCTTTCTTT	CASSLAQTVNTGAFF	.	.	TRBV5-1	TRBJ1-1	15
TGTGCCAGCAGCCCATTGACTAGCGGGAGTGTCTACGAGCAGTACTTC	CASSPLTSGSVYEQYF	TRBD2	.	TRBV5-6	TRBJ2-7	16
TGTGCCAGCAGCTTAGCAGTAAACACCATATATTTT	CASSLAVNTIYF	.	.	TRBV7-2	TRBJ1-3	12